This T cell receptor beta chain was recovered during a study of blood T cell repertoires in COVID-19. Sequencing was performed with immunoSEQ multiplex PCR; in TCRdb, only in-frame clones are kept and a portion is missing. The sample has some 35,000 clones, 78% seen once. Trimming removed 4 bases from V and 4 bases from J, with 18 bases in between. CDR1 SGHDT and CDR2 YYEEEE come from the germline V gene. The CDR3 length is 15 residues. V is TRBV5-6 and J is TRBJ2-7; a possible D gene is TRBD1 (6 bases). This receptor was identified in a man in his 70s with acute or convalescent COVID-19. The sample taken for sequencing was peripheral blood. In nucleotides, the CDR3 is TGTGCCAGCAGCCCACTAAGGGGGAATCCTTACGAGCAGTACTTC. It codes for CASSPLRGNPYEQYF.